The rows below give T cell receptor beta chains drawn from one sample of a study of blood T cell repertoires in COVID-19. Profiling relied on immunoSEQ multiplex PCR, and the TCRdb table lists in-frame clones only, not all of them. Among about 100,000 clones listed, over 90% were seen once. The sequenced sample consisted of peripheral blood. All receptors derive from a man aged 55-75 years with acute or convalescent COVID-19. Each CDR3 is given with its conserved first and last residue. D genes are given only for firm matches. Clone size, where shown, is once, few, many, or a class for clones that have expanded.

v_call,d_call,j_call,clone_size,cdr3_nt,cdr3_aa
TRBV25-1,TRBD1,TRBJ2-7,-,TGTGCCAGCAGTAGGGACAGGTCCTACGAGCAGTACTTC,CASSRDRSYEQYF
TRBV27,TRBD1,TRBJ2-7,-,TGTGCCAGCGGGGATTCAGGGGGCCCAGGGGAGCAGTACTTC,CASGDSGGPGEQYF
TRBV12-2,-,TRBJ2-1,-,TGTGCAAGTCGCTTAGCGTACCTAGCGGGAGGGCCCTCGAATGAGCAGTTCTTC,CASRLAYLAGGPSNEQFF
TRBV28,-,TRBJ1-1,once,TGTGCCAGCAGTTTTAATCTGAACACTGAAGCTTTCTTT,CASSFNLNTEAFF
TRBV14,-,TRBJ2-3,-,TGTGCCAGCAGCCCCGGACTGTTCACAGATACGCAGTATTTT,CASSPGLFTDTQYF
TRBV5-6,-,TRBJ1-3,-,TGTGCCAGCAGCTTAGGCGGGATCGGAAACACCATATATTTT,CASSLGGIGNTIYF
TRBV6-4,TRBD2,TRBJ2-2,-,TGTGCCAGCAGTATGGGACTAGCGGGAGAAACCGGGGAGCTGTTTTTT,CASSMGLAGETGELFF
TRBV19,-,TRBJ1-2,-,TGTGCCAGTAGTATAAACTCTGGGACTTCCGGCTACACCTTC,CASSINSGTSGYTF
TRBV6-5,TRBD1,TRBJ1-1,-,TGTGCCAGCAGTTACAGGACAGGGGTCCTATACACTGAAGCTTTCTTT,CASSYRTGVLYTEAFF
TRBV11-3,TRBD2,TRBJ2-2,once,TGTGCCAGCAGCCTGGGGGGGGTGGACACCGGGGAGCTGTTTTTT,CASSLGGVDTGELFF
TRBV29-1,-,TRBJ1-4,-,TGCAGCGTTGAAGAGGGGCTGGCGGAAAAACTGTTTTTT,CSVEEGLAEKLFF
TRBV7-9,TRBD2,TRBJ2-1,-,TGTGCCAGCAGCACAAACCGGGACAGGGATACTAGCGGGAGGGTCCTTACCTACAATGAGCAGTTCTTC,CASSTNRDRDTSGRVLTYNEQFF
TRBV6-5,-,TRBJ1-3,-,TGTGCCAGCAGATCGGTCGGGGGGTACGGGAACACCATATATTTT,CASRSVGGYGNTIYF
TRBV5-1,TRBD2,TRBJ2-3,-,TGCGCCAGCAGCCCCGGGGGGGGATCCACAGATACGCAGTATTTT,CASSPGGGSTDTQYF
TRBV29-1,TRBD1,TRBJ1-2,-,TGCAGCGTTGTTGGTGGACAGGGAGTTAACTATGGCTACACCTTC,CSVVGGQGVNYGYTF
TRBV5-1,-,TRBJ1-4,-,TGCGCCAGCAGCTTCGGGACACCACTCAATGGTGAAAAACTGTTTTTT,CASSFGTPLNGEKLFF
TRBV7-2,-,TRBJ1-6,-,TGTGCCAGCAGCTTAGATCAGGATGTATACTCACCCCTCCACTTT,CASSLDQDVYSPLHF
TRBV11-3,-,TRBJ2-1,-,TGTGCCAGCAGCCCATTGGGGGCCCCTTACAATGAGCAGTTCTTC,CASSPLGAPYNEQFF
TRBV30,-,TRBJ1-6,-,TGTGCCTGGAGTGTTGGGCTTTCCTTTAATTCACCCCTCCACTTT,CAWSVGLSFNSPLHF
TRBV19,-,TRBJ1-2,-,TGTGCCAGTAGTATCAGAAACACAGGGTTTATTGGCTACACCTTC,CASSIRNTGFIGYTF
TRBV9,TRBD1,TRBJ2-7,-,TGTGCCAGCAGCCCAGGACAGGGGGCCTACGAGCAGTACTTC,CASSPGQGAYEQYF
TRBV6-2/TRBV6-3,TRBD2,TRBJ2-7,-,TGTGCCAGCAGTTACTCAAAGGTAGCGGGAGCCTACGAGCAGTACTTC,CASSYSKVAGAYEQYF
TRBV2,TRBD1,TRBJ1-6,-,TGTGCCAGCAGTTGGGACAGTGTAGATTCACCCCTCCACTTT,CASSWDSVDSPLHF
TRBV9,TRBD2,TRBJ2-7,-,TGTGCCAGCAGCGTAGGGCGGGAGGGCTACGAGCAGTACTTC,CASSVGREGYEQYF
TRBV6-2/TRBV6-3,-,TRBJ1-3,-,TGTGCCAGCAGTGAGTCAGGAGGAAACACCATATATTTT,CASSESGGNTIYF
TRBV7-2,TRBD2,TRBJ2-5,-,TGTGCCAGCAGCCGCCCCGGGGGAGGGTCGGAGACCCAGTACTTC,CASSRPGGGSETQYF
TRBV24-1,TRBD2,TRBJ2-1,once,TGTGCCACCGCCTCTAGCGGGAACTACAATGAGCAGTTCTTC,CATASSGNYNEQFF
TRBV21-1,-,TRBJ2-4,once,TGTGCCAGCGCCCACAGGGGGCGTAGGTGGGTAAAAAACATTCAGTACTTC,CASAHRGRRWVKNIQYF
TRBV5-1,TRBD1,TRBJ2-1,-,TGCGCCAGCAGCTTGGGAACAGGGGGCGGGAACAATGAGCAGTTCTTC,CASSLGTGGGNNEQFF
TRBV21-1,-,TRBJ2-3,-,TGTGCCAGCAGCAAAGTTGGGACTAGTGGAGGGCTAAGCACAGATACGCAGTATTTT,CASSKVGTSGGLSTDTQYF
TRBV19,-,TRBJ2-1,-,TGTGCCAGTAGTCACAGGCTGGCCTCCTACAATGAGCAGTTCTTC,CASSHRLASYNEQFF
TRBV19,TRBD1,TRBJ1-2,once,TGTGCCAGTAGACTAGACAGGGGGGACTATGGCTACACCTTC,CASRLDRGDYGYTF
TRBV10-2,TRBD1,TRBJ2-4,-,TGCGCCAGCAGCAATATTCAGGGGGCTAAACTAGCCAAAAACATTCAGTACTTC,CASSNIQGAKLAKNIQYF
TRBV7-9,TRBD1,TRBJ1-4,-,TGTGCCAGCAGCTTAGTAGGGACAGGTCGTGAAAAACTGTTTTTT,CASSLVGTGREKLFF
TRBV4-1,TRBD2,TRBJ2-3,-,TGCGCCAGCTCTCCTAGCGGGAGGGGGGATACGCAGTATTTT,CASSPSGRGDTQYF
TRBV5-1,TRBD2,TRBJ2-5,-,TGCGCCAGCAGGGCCGGGACTATACAAGAGACCCAGTACTTC,CASRAGTIQETQYF
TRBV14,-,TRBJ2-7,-,TGTGCCAGCAGCCAAACAGGGTTGGGCGAGCAGTACTTC,CASSQTGLGEQYF
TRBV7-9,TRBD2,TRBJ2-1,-,TGTGCCAGCAGCCACCAAACCCTTTTACTAGCGGGGCCGTACAATGAGCAGTTCTTC,CASSHQTLLLAGPYNEQFF
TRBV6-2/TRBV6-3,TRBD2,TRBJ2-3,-,TGTGCCAGCAGTTATGGTCTGACTAGCCCCGGGACAGATACGCAGTATTTT,CASSYGLTSPGTDTQYF
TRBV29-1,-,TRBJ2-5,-,TGCAGCGTTGAAGCAAGGTTAGCGGAGGTACAAGAGACCCAGTACTTC,CSVEARLAEVQETQYF